Listed here are 29 T cell receptor beta chains from one sample, sequenced in a study of T cells in Graves' hyperthyroidism and ophthalmopathy. Amplified TCR beta CDR3 regions derived from RNA transcripts. The TCR CDR3 first-round RT-PCR relied on the HTBI primer set. TCRdb reprocessed the multiplex PCR reads via MiXCR and lists one record per CDR3 protein. The sample shows approximately 200,000 distinct CDR3 sequences, around 17% of them seen only once. The sample taken for sequencing was blood. The receptors were sampled from a man in his forties or fifties with Graves' hyperthyroidism.

The table lists this clonotype with a few counts. Being one base from a much bigger clone, this may be a read error. The chain is built from TRBV28 and TRBJ1-1; 9 nucleotides agree with TRBD1. There are 13 residues in the CDR3. Germline trimming cut 5 bases from V and 8 bases from J; bases unmatched to any gene: 6. Germline V lookup: CDR1 MDHEN, CDR2 SYDVKM. CDR3 sequence (DNA): TGTGCCAGCAGTCCTAACAGGGGGCGAGAAGCTTTCTTT. Its translation: CASSPNRGREAFF.

This clonotype was recorded many times. The chain employs TRBV3-1 and TRBJ2-3; 9 bases are a match to TRBD1. CDR1 is LGHDT and CDR2 is YNNKEL in the germline V gene (reference sequence). V gave up 5 bases and J gave up 6 bases; unmatched junction bases: 6. The length of the CDR3 is 14 residues. Here the CDR3 reads CASSGTGRSDTQYF. CDR3 sequence (DNA): TGTGCCAGCAGCGGGACAGGGAGGTCGGATACGCAGTATTTT.

This clonotype was counted between two and nine times. The chain carries TRBV29-1 and TRBJ1-4; D is uncertain. V was trimmed by 5 bases and J by 3 bases, leaving 13 bases between them. CDR1 is SQVTM, CDR2 ANQGSEA, per germline. There are 14 residues in the CDR3. The DNA of the CDR3 is TGCAGCGTTATTTTACAGCGGTCTAATGAAAAACTGTTTTTT. This encodes CSVILQRSNEKLFF. Together with reference TRBV29-1 and TRBJ1-4, the CDR3 gives the full variable domain: SAVISQKPSRDICQRGTSLTIQCQVDSQVTMMFWYRQQPGQSLTLIATANQGSEATYESGFVIDKFPISRPNLTFSTLTVSNMSPEDSSIYLCSVILQRSNEKLFFGSGTQLSVL.

In this sample, this clonotype turned up a few times. The chain uses TRBV6-2 or TRBV6-3 and TRBJ2-1; 10 bases fit TRBD1. Trimming cost V 6 bases and J 11 bases; bases outside gene matches: 7. Germline lookup yields CDR1 MNHEY and CDR2 SVGEGT. This CDR3 has 13 amino acids. Written as DNA, the CDR3 is TGTGCCAGCAGGGGACAGGGGACCATCAAGCAGTTCTTC. It translates to CASRGQGTIKQFF.

In its sample, this clonotype was seen many times. The chain recombines TRBV5-1 with TRBJ2-5, with a tentative D call TRBD1 (5 bases). V was pared by 4 bases and J by 4 bases, with 20 bases between. The CDR3 contains 16 residues. Germline CDR1 reads SGHRS; CDR2 reads YFSETQ. The DNA for the CDR3 is TGCGCCAGCAGCCAAAACCCGGACACCCCGGGAGAGACCCAGTACTTC. Protein: CASSQNPDTPGETQYF.

The sample holds many counts of this clonotype. CDR3 loop: CASSSIGPPKSYNEQFF. In nucleotides, the CDR3 is TGTGCCAGCAGCTCCATAGGCCCACCCAAATCTTACAATGAGCAGTTCTTC. The chain couples TRBV7-3 to TRBJ2-1, with unresolved D. The germline CDR1 and CDR2 sequences are SGHTA and FQGTGA. Trimming cost V 4 bases and J 4 bases, with 20 bases left between them. The CDR3 runs to 17 residues.

This clonotype was seen a few times. This chain uses TRBV5-4 with TRBJ1-1, with D perhaps matching TRBD1 (5 bases). The length of the CDR3 is 14 residues. The germline V gene has CDR1 SGHNT and CDR2 YYREEE (reference sequence). The V and J ends lost 1 base and 5 bases respectively, with 12 bases between them. CDR3 amino acids: CASSLTRGVTEAFF. The DNA for the CDR3 is TGTGCCAGCAGCTTGACTAGGGGTGTAACTGAAGCTTTCTTT.

This clonotype has ten or more counts. V gene TRBV4-2 combines with J gene TRBJ2-3; tentatively, D is TRBD1 (7 bases). Between the trimmed V and J ends, which lost 4 bases and 0 bases, there was a span of 14 bases. The germline CDR1 and CDR2 sequences are LGHNA and YNFKEQ. The CDR3 loop spans 16 amino acids. CDR3 DNA sequence: TGTGCCAGCAGCCCGCGGGACAGATCTAGCACAGATACGCAGTATTTT. Translated: CASSPRDRSSTDTQYF.

Remarks on this clonotype: This may be a read error, as it is one base from a much larger clone. V gene TRBV25-1 combines with J gene TRBJ2-5, with D unclear. CDR1 is MGHDK and CDR2 is SYGVNS in the germline V gene. This CDR3 comprises 12 residues. The DNA for the CDR3 is TGTGCCAGCGCCGACACACAAGAGAACCAGTACTTC. Translated, it gives CASADTQENQYF.

This clonotype came up many times. The chain recombines TRBV7-9 with TRBJ2-7, with 8 bases fitting TRBD2. V gave up 1 base and J gave up 0 bases; unmatched junction bases: 2. Germline assignment: CDR1 SEHNR and CDR2 FQNEAQ (reference sequence). CDR3 size: 15 residues. CDR3 sequence (DNA): TGTGCCAGCAGCTTAGAGCGGGGGAACTCCTACGAGCAGTACTTC. Its translation: CASSLERGNSYEQYF.

This rearrangement joins TRBV27 to TRBJ2-3; D is unclear. This CDR3 is built from 14 residues. Germline CDR1 is MNHEY and CDR2 is SMNVEV (reference sequence). V was clipped by 3 bases and J by 1 base, with 8 bases between them. CDR3 coding DNA: TGTGCCAGCAGTTTGGGTGCCGGCACAGATACGCAGTATTTT. This codes for CASSLGAGTDTQYF.

This clonotype was detected ten times or more. The V and J genes are TRBV2 and TRBJ2-3, with D perhaps matching TRBD1 (6 bases). Germline assignment: CDR1 SNHLY and CDR2 FYNNEI. This CDR3 region has 15 residues. V shed 6 bases and J shed 4 bases, with 17 bases lying between them. The CDR3 region is CASSQRAGDADTQYF. DNA for the CDR3: TGTGCCAGCAGCCAAAGGGCAGGGGACGCAGATACGCAGTATTTT.

The chain couples TRBV27 to TRBJ2-7; D remains ambiguous. The germline CDR1 and CDR2 sequences are MNHEY and SMNVEV (reference sequence). Trimming left V 3 bases short and J 7 bases short, with 10 bases between. The CDR3 contains 12 residues. The CDR3 loop is CASSFPMGEQYF. Here the CDR3 DNA reads TGTGCCAGCAGTTTCCCGATGGGGGAGCAGTACTTC.

In this sample, this clonotype turned up a few times. The rearrangement links TRBV7-9 to TRBJ2-1; D is unclear. V lost 4 bases, J lost 4 bases, and 5 bases lay in between. Germline V gives CDR1 SEHNR, CDR2 FQNEAQ (reference sequence). The CDR3 has 12 residues. The CDR3 region is CASSSEYNEQFF. The CDR3 DNA follows: TGTGCCAGCAGCTCCGAGTACAATGAGCAGTTCTTC.

The sample holds many counts of this clonotype. Germline is not matched at one junction end, which may reflect a read error. V is TRBV28 and J is TRBJ2-7; 7 bases fit TRBD1. The germline V gene encodes CDR1 MDHEN and CDR2 SYDVKM. The CDR3 totals 16 residues. CDR3 loop: CASSSSGTETSYGQYF. Here the CDR3 DNA reads TGTGCCAGCAGCAGCTCCGGGACAGAGACCTCCTACGGGCAGTACTTC.

The chain joins TRBV6-1 to TRBJ1-1, with a possible D match to TRBD1 (5 bases). This CDR3 has 11 amino acids. Germline CDR1 MNHNS, CDR2 SASEGT. V lost 6 bases and J lost 10, with 12 bases in between. CDR3 DNA: TGTGCCAGCAGAGGGACTTTTCGAGCTTTCTTT. Translation gives CASRGTFRAFF.

This chain joins TRBV28 and TRBJ1-4; 10 bases are a match to TRBD1. The CDR3 spans 15 residues. Germline V gene sequence: CDR1 MDHEN, CDR2 SYDVKM. V shed 5 bases, J shed 8 bases, and the junction held 8 bases outside the gene matches. The DNA of the CDR3 is TGTGCCAGCAGTCCCCTCGGACAGGGGGGAGAAAAACTGTTTTTT. Its translation: CASSPLGQGGEKLFF. Supplemented by reference TRBV28 and TRBJ1-4, the full variable domain reads DVKVTQSSRYLVKRTGEKVFLECVQDMDHENMFWYRQDPGLGLRLIYFSYDVKMKEKGDIPEGYSVSREKKERFSLILESASTNQTSMYLCASSPLGQGGEKLFFGSGTQLSVL.

The chain employs TRBV5-1 and TRBJ2-5; TRBD1 matches at 7 bases. V lost 0 bases, J lost 2 bases, and 4 bases stayed unmatched. Germline CDR1 and CDR2: SGHRS and YFSETQ. The CDR3 runs to 15 residues. CDR3 amino acids: CASSLVGGGQETQYF. Written as DNA, the CDR3 is TGCGCCAGCAGCTTGGTAGGGGGCGGGCAAGAGACCCAGTACTTC.

This clonotype was counted ten times or more. The chain carries TRBV6-5 and TRBJ1-2; 8 nucleotides align to TRBD1. Per the germline V gene, CDR1 is MNHEY and CDR2 is SVGAGI. The CDR3 is 17 amino acids. The V and J ends lost 2 bases and 7 bases, in that order; junction bases with no gene match: 15. CDR3 in DNA: TGTGCCAGCAGTTACGTGAGGGACAGGCCCCCATCTCGTGGCTACACCTTC. It is translated as CASSYVRDRPPSRGYTF.

At least ten counts were recorded for this clonotype. V is TRBV7-2 and J is TRBJ1-1; D is uncertain. The CDR3 covers 11 residues. From germline, CDR1 is SGHTA and CDR2 FQGNSA. Trimming shortened V by 5 bases and J by 7 bases, and 8 bases separated the two germline ends. The CDR3 nucleotides are TGTGCCAGCAGCCCAAGGGATGAAGCTTTCTTT. Its translation: CASSPRDEAFF.

For this clonotype: Because the CDR3 is missing its conserved closing phenylalanine or tryptophan, this is likely a read error. The rearrangement uses TRBV5-1 and TRBJ1-6, with 7 bases fitting TRBD1. CDR1 SGHRS and CDR2 YFSETQ come from the germline V gene. This CDR3 has 14 residues. With V trimmed by 3 bases and J by 10 bases, 7 bases remained unmatched. The CDR3 DNA sequence: TGCGCCAGCAGCTATTCCGGGACAGAGTCACCCCTCCACCTT. This translates into CASSYSGTESPLHL.

This clonotype was counted between two and nine times. Relative to the germline gene, one junction end is altered; a read error may explain this. The chain combines TRBV7-2 with TRBJ2-5; tentatively, D is TRBD2 (7 bases). CDR3 length: 15 amino acids. CDR1 SGHTA and CDR2 FQGNSA come from the germline V gene. The CDR3 DNA reads as TGTGCCTGCAGGACTAGGGGGGGAGCTTGGGAGACCCGGTACTTC. Translating gives CACRTRGGAWETRYF.

At least ten counts were recorded for this clonotype. J is TRBJ1-5 and V is TRBV5-6, with D unclear. Germline V gene data show CDR1 as SGHDT and CDR2 as YYEEEE. This CDR3 comprises 14 residues. With 2 bases removed from V and 0 bases from J, the gap between germline ends came to 6 bases. The chain's CDR3 is CASSFLHSNQPQHF. In DNA, the CDR3 is TGTGCCAGCAGCTTCCTTCATAGCAATCAGCCCCAGCATTTT.

This clonotype was recorded many times. The CDR3 sequence is CASSSFLDEQYF. The CDR3 DNA sequence: TGTGCCAGCAGTTCCTTCCTGGACGAGCAGTACTTC. The J gene is TRBJ2-7, the V gene TRBV12-3 or TRBV12-4, with no clear D. V lost 4 bases and J 5 bases, leaving 9 bases between the germline ends. This CDR3 has 12 residues.

V usage is TRBV7-2 and J usage is TRBJ2-3, with TRBD2 matching over 8 bases. Losses at the gene ends were 6 bases for V and 0 bases for J; bases not matched to a gene: 5. The CDR3 totals 15 residues. CDR1 is SGHTA, CDR2 FQGNSA, per germline. DNA for the CDR3: TGTGCCAGCAGACAACTAGCGGCCAGCACAGATACGCAGTATTTT. This translates into CASRQLAASTDTQYF.

This clonotype was seen at least ten times. CDR3 residues: CSAREVELTDTQYF. CDR3 in DNA: TGCAGTGCTAGAGAAGTGGAACTCACAGATACGCAGTATTTT. The genes are TRBV20-1 and TRBJ2-3; D is unresolved. This CDR3 has 14 residues. V shed 0 bases and J shed 2 bases, with 9 bases lying between them. Germline V CDR1 and CDR2: DFQATT, SNEGSKA (reference sequence).

This clonotype was counted only a few times. The CDR3 sequence: CASSPTHNYGYTF. The DNA of the CDR3 is TGTGCCAGCAGCCCAACACATAACTATGGCTACACCTTC. The chain employs TRBV7-9 and TRBJ1-2, with D unresolved. The CDR3 loop spans 13 amino acids. Germline V CDR1 and CDR2: SEHNR, FQNEAQ (reference sequence). V was trimmed by 5 bases and J by 1 base, leaving 8 bases between them.

This clonotype was detected many times. J is TRBJ2-7 and V is TRBV20-1; perhaps TRBD1 as D (6 bases). Germline CDR1 DFQATT, CDR2 SNEGSKA (reference sequence). Deletions cut 6 bases from V and 0 bases from J, with 15 bases between. This CDR3 is built from 14 residues. Here the CDR3 DNA reads TGCAGTGCCCCGGACAGTTCGATCTCCTACGAGCAGTACTTC. Encoded protein: CSAPDSSISYEQYF.

This clonotype was seen repeatedly, ten times or more. The gene calls are TRBV20-1 and TRBJ2-5; weak D call: TRBD2 (5 bases). Between the trimmed V and J ends, which lost 1 base and 1 base, there was a span of 7 bases. Germline CDR1 and CDR2: DFQATT and SNEGSKA (reference sequence). There are 13 residues in the CDR3. The chain's CDR3 is CSARVGGQETQYF. CDR3 nucleotide sequence: TGCAGTGCTAGAGTTGGAGGCCAAGAGACCCAGTACTTC.